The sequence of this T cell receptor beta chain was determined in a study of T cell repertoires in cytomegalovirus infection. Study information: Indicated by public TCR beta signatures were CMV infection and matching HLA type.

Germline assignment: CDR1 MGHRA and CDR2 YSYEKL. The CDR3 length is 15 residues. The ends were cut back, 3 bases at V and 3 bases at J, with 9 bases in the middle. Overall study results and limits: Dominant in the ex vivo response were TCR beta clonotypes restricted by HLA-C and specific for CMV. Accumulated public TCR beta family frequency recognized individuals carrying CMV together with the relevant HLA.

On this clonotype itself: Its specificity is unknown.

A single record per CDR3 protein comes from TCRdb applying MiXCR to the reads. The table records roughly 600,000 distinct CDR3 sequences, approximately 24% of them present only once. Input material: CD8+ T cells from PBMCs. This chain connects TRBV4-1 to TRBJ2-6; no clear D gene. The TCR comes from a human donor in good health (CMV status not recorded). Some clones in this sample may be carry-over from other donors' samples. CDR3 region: CASSQLGVGANVLTF. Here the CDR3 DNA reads TGCGCCAGCAGCCAGCTTGGGGTTGGGGCCAACGTCCTGACTTTC.